This T cell receptor beta chain appears in the sequencing data of a study of OX40 agonist ivuxolimab in advanced cancers. Turning to the study itself: Patients with hepatocellular carcinoma, melanoma, renal cell or head and neck cancer made up the dose-escalation patients.

Germline V gives CDR1 KGHSH, CDR2 LQKENI. The CDR3 is made up of 15 amino acids. Between the trimmed V and J ends, which lost 3 bases and 3 bases, there was a span of 11 bases. Libraries were prepared by immunoSEQ multiplex PCR; TCRdb keeps only in-frame clonotypes and omits some of them. There are approximately 84,000 clones in the sample; nearly 90% occur only once, and around 0.19% lies in the top ten. The sequence was obtained from an adult with an advanced solid tumor such as melanoma, head and neck, liver or kidney cancer. This chain joins TRBV18 and TRBJ1-4; TRBD1 might be the D (5 bases). Specimen: CD4+ or CD8+ T cells sorted from blood, collected in a trial of the OX40 agonist ivuxolimab. Written as DNA, the CDR3 is TGTGCCAGCTCACCCGTCGGGGGTTCTAATGAAAAACTGTTTTTT. It encodes CASSPVGGSNEKLFF. Full variable domain (rest looked up from reference TRBV18 and TRBJ1-4): NAGVMQNPRHLVRRRGQEARLRCSPMKGHSHVYWYRQLPEEGLKFMVYLQKENIIDESGMPKERFSAEFPKEGPSILRIQQVVRGDSAAYFCASSPVGGSNEKLFFGSGTQLSVL.